The rows below give T cell receptor beta chains drawn from one sample of a study of Graves' ophthalmopathy and Graves' hyperthyroidism. TCRdb re-called the multiplex PCR reads through MiXCR, storing one row per CDR3 protein. The sample carries 650,000 to 900,000 distinct CDR3 sequences, 40% recorded once. The sequenced sample consisted of peripheral blood. Receptors were obtained from an adult man with Graves' ophthalmopathy. Both conserved end residues are part of each CDR3. Only part of the rows carry a size: once, few, many, or a class if the clone is expanded.

v_gene: TRBV5-4; j_gene: TRBJ2-5; abundance: -; CDR3aa: CASSVTGPSETQYF
v_gene: TRBV5-1; j_gene: TRBJ1-2; abundance: many; CDR3aa: CASSADTDRGNYGYTF
v_gene: TRBV11-2; j_gene: TRBJ1-4; abundance: -; CDR3aa: CASSSTGTGDGKLFF
v_gene: TRBV24-1; j_gene: TRBJ1-4; abundance: -; CDR3aa: CATSDPGTGLKANEKLFF
v_gene: TRBV20-1; j_gene: TRBJ2-2; abundance: -; CDR3aa: CSARDFGELFF
v_gene: TRBV29-1; j_gene: TRBJ2-3; abundance: -; CDR3aa: CSVEANADTQYF
v_gene: TRBV29-1; j_gene: TRBJ2-5; abundance: -; CDR3aa: CSVERQKETQYF
v_gene: TRBV2; j_gene: TRBJ2-7; abundance: -; CDR3aa: CASSRGHASYEQYF
v_gene: TRBV7-9; j_gene: TRBJ1-2; abundance: few; CDR3aa: CASSLGGADYDYTF
v_gene: TRBV15; j_gene: TRBJ2-6; abundance: once; CDR3aa: CATSSRGGSGANVLTF
v_gene: TRBV11-1; j_gene: TRBJ2-5; abundance: many; CDR3aa: CASSLVGTQETQYF
v_gene: TRBV29-1; j_gene: TRBJ1-5; abundance: many; CDR3aa: CSVGSRGNQPQHF
v_gene: TRBV29-1; j_gene: TRBJ2-3; abundance: -; CDR3aa: CSVVFAGGVTDTQYF
v_gene: TRBV25-1; j_gene: TRBJ2-2; abundance: -; CDR3aa: CASRILAGATGELFF
v_gene: TRBV9; j_gene: TRBJ1-6; abundance: many; CDR3aa: CASSEFGDLGGPLHF
v_gene: TRBV2; j_gene: TRBJ2-6; abundance: many; CDR3aa: CASSGRHLSGANVLTF
v_gene: TRBV5-6; j_gene: TRBJ1-2; abundance: few; CDR3aa: CASSPGTGGLYGYTF
v_gene: TRBV27; j_gene: TRBJ1-4; abundance: -; CDR3aa: CASRGAARTSYEKLFF
v_gene: TRBV2; j_gene: TRBJ1-3; abundance: once; CDR3aa: CASSDETRGNTIYF
v_gene: TRBV2; j_gene: TRBJ2-5; abundance: -; CDR3aa: CASSSLGGQETQYF
v_gene: TRBV20-1; j_gene: TRBJ2-7; abundance: few; CDR3aa: CSELETSGDSYEQYF
v_gene: TRBV7-2; j_gene: TRBJ2-2; abundance: -; CDR3aa: CASSYNRNTGELFF
v_gene: TRBV7-9; j_gene: TRBJ1-5; abundance: few; CDR3aa: CASSRDGWNQPQHF
v_gene: TRBV5-4; j_gene: TRBJ2-2; abundance: -; CDR3aa: CASSLAGGWASGELFF
v_gene: TRBV12-3/TRBV12-4; j_gene: TRBJ1-2; abundance: -; CDR3aa: CASTPQQGASYGYTF
v_gene: TRBV25-1; j_gene: TRBJ1-4; abundance: many; CDR3aa: CASSENEEKLFF
v_gene: TRBV19; j_gene: TRBJ2-2; abundance: -; CDR3aa: CASASSLIAGELFF
v_gene: TRBV19; j_gene: TRBJ2-7; abundance: -; CDR3aa: CASKTGTGQYEQYF
v_gene: TRBV7-2; j_gene: TRBJ2-7; abundance: many; CDR3aa: CASSLADYEQYF
v_gene: TRBV10-3; j_gene: TRBJ2-7; abundance: few; CDR3aa: CAISESTRGQGYEQYF
v_gene: TRBV20-1; j_gene: TRBJ2-7; abundance: -; CDR3aa: CSAGPGSGDPYEQYF
v_gene: TRBV2; j_gene: TRBJ1-5; abundance: -; CDR3aa: CASRDRGIGQPQHF
v_gene: TRBV29-1; j_gene: TRBJ1-1; abundance: many; CDR3aa: CSVEGQGGQDEAFF
v_gene: TRBV19; j_gene: TRBJ1-4; abundance: many; CDR3aa: CATRDRSGSNEKLFF
v_gene: TRBV19; j_gene: TRBJ1-2; abundance: many; CDR3aa: CASSPETGTGGGYTF
v_gene: TRBV2; j_gene: TRBJ2-7; abundance: -; CDR3aa: CASSTGTAVISYEQYF
v_gene: TRBV29-1; j_gene: -; abundance: -; CDR3aa: CSVAGAGLRINEQFF
v_gene: TRBV15; j_gene: TRBJ1-1; abundance: many; CDR3aa: CATSREPYTEAFF
v_gene: TRBV7-2; j_gene: TRBJ2-7; abundance: -; CDR3aa: CASSSGQEGEQYF
v_gene: TRBV6-5; j_gene: TRBJ1-5; abundance: many; CDR3aa: CASRVRGNQPQHF
v_gene: TRBV14; j_gene: TRBJ2-7; abundance: -; CDR3aa: CASSLSPGAYEQYF
v_gene: TRBV10-2; j_gene: TRBJ1-6; abundance: many; CDR3aa: CASRAEWRAYPNSPLHF
v_gene: TRBV20-1; j_gene: TRBJ2-7; abundance: -; CDR3aa: CSARDLWDRGGYEQYF